This is a list of T cell receptor beta chains from one sample in a study of shared clonotypes between healthy human individuals. The method was immunoSEQ multiplex PCR; TCRdb's version includes in-frame clones alone and lacks a portion of them. The sample holds more than 1.2 million clones, 98% seen once. The source material was naive CD4+ T cells sorted from blood. Receptors originate from a man aged 25-40 years in good health. CDR3s include the opening cysteine and the closing phenylalanine or tryptophan. Each record gives: J gene, D gene, V gene, clone size, CDR3 protein, CDR3 DNA. The D gene is left open where the match is weak. Only part of the rows carry a size: once, few, many, or a class if the clone is expanded.

j_call: TRBJ1-4
d_call: TRBD1
v_call: TRBV5-1
clone_size: once
cdr3_aa: CASTRTGTENEKLFF
cdr3_nt: TGCGCCAGCACCAGGACCGGGACAGAGAATGAAAAACTGTTTTTT

j_call: TRBJ1-5
d_call: NA
v_call: TRBV5-1
clone_size: NA
cdr3_aa: CASSLVSGANQPQHF
cdr3_nt: TGCGCCAGCAGCTTGGTATCCGGGGCCAATCAGCCCCAGCATTTT

j_call: TRBJ2-5
d_call: NA
v_call: TRBV14
clone_size: once
cdr3_aa: CASSQEYGGLETQYF
cdr3_nt: TGTGCCAGCAGCCAAGAGTATGGGGGGTTGGAGACCCAGTACTTC

j_call: TRBJ2-5
d_call: TRBD2
v_call: TRBV5-1
clone_size: NA
cdr3_aa: CASRWTEQSRGGQYF
cdr3_nt: TGCGCCAGCAGGTGGACAGAACAGTCTCGGGGGGGCCAGTACTTC

j_call: TRBJ2-1
d_call: NA
v_call: TRBV7-3
clone_size: NA
cdr3_aa: CAGGLAGSYNEQFF
cdr3_nt: TGTGCCGGGGGACTGGCCGGGAGCTACAATGAGCAGTTCTTC

j_call: TRBJ1-1
d_call: TRBD1
v_call: TRBV30
clone_size: NA
cdr3_aa: CAWKYKDREKTREAFF
cdr3_nt: TGTGCCTGGAAGTACAAGGACAGGGAGAAAACTAGGGAAGCTTTCTTT

j_call: TRBJ2-5
d_call: NA
v_call: TRBV5-1
clone_size: NA
cdr3_aa: CASSLAGFQETQYF
cdr3_nt: TGCGCCAGCAGCTTGGCGGGATTCCAAGAGACCCAGTACTTC

j_call: TRBJ2-7
d_call: NA
v_call: TRBV27
clone_size: NA
cdr3_aa: CASSNTFPTYEQYF
cdr3_nt: TGTGCCAGCAGCAACACCTTTCCAACCTACGAGCAGTACTTC

j_call: TRBJ2-7
d_call: TRBD1
v_call: TRBV5-4
clone_size: NA
cdr3_aa: CASSPTGFYEQYF
cdr3_nt: TGTGCCAGCAGCCCGACAGGGTTCTACGAGCAGTACTTC

j_call: TRBJ2-7
d_call: NA
v_call: TRBV11-2
clone_size: NA
cdr3_aa: CASSLGFREQYF
cdr3_nt: TGTGCCAGCAGCTTAGGGTTCCGCGAGCAGTACTTC

j_call: TRBJ2-2
d_call: TRBD2
v_call: TRBV7-8
clone_size: NA
cdr3_aa: CASSVTGTRDTGELFF
cdr3_nt: TGTGCCAGCAGCGTGACCGGGACTAGGGACACCGGGGAGCTGTTTTTT

j_call: TRBJ1-5
d_call: NA
v_call: TRBV7-9
clone_size: NA
cdr3_aa: CASSYGGQPQHF
cdr3_nt: TGTGCCAGCAGCTATGGTGGACAGCCCCAGCATTTT

j_call: TRBJ2-6
d_call: NA
v_call: TRBV30
clone_size: NA
cdr3_aa: CAWSVPGANVLTF
cdr3_nt: TGTGCCTGGAGTGTACCCGGGGCCAACGTCCTGACTTTC

j_call: TRBJ2-7
d_call: NA
v_call: TRBV12-5
clone_size: once
cdr3_aa: CASGLTTGTATYEQYF
cdr3_nt: TGTGCTAGTGGTTTGACAACCGGGACCGCCACCTACGAGCAGTACTTC

j_call: TRBJ2-1
d_call: NA
v_call: TRBV9
clone_size: NA
cdr3_aa: CASSVRGYNEQFF
cdr3_nt: TGTGCCAGCAGCGTACGGGGCTACAATGAGCAGTTCTTC

j_call: TRBJ1-2
d_call: TRBD1
v_call: TRBV28
clone_size: NA
cdr3_aa: CASSQKTGTGRDGYTF
cdr3_nt: TGTGCCAGCAGTCAGAAAACCGGGACAGGCAGGGATGGCTACACCTTC

j_call: TRBJ1-5
d_call: TRBD1
v_call: TRBV18
clone_size: NA
cdr3_aa: CASSLRDRNQPQHF
cdr3_nt: TGTGCCAGCTCACTCCGGGACAGAAATCAGCCCCAGCATTTT

j_call: TRBJ2-7
d_call: TRBD2
v_call: TRBV4-3
clone_size: once
cdr3_aa: CASSASLSGGSYEQYF
cdr3_nt: TGCGCCAGCAGCGCAAGTCTTTCGGGAGGCTCCTACGAGCAGTACTTC

j_call: TRBJ2-1
d_call: NA
v_call: TRBV7-9
clone_size: NA
cdr3_aa: CASSLAGSYNEQFF
cdr3_nt: TGTGCCAGCAGCTTAGCGGGATCCTACAATGAGCAGTTCTTC

j_call: TRBJ1-1
d_call: NA
v_call: TRBV6-1
clone_size: NA
cdr3_aa: CASRTRGLGAFF
cdr3_nt: TGTGCCAGCAGGACTAGGGGCCTGGGGGCTTTCTTT

j_call: TRBJ2-3
d_call: NA
v_call: TRBV7-8
clone_size: NA
cdr3_aa: CASSLGPQAYTDTQYF
cdr3_nt: TGTGCCAGCAGCTTAGGCCCACAAGCCTACACAGATACGCAGTATTTT

j_call: TRBJ2-5
d_call: NA
v_call: TRBV5-1
clone_size: NA
cdr3_aa: CASSLAPTGLRETQYF
cdr3_nt: TGCGCCAGCAGCTTGGCCCCGACAGGTTTGAGGGAGACCCAGTACTTC

j_call: TRBJ2-5
d_call: NA
v_call: TRBV19
clone_size: NA
cdr3_aa: CASARGSVETQYF
cdr3_nt: TGTGCCAGCGCAAGAGGTAGCGTAGAGACCCAGTACTTC

j_call: TRBJ2-7
d_call: NA
v_call: TRBV7-2
clone_size: NA
cdr3_aa: CASSFRTSSEQYF
cdr3_nt: TGTGCCAGCAGCTTCCGTACTAGTAGCGAGCAGTACTTC

j_call: TRBJ1-1
d_call: NA
v_call: TRBV5-1
clone_size: NA
cdr3_aa: CASSLTGTVNTEAFF
cdr3_nt: TGCGCCAGCAGCTTGACGGGGACCGTGAACACTGAAGCTTTCTTT

j_call: TRBJ2-3
d_call: NA
v_call: TRBV5-6
clone_size: NA
cdr3_aa: CASSFLGLDTDTQYF
cdr3_nt: TGTGCCAGCAGCTTCTTGGGACTCGACACAGATACGCAGTATTTT